The 9 T cell receptor beta chains in this list originate from one sample, sequenced in a study of OX40 agonist ivuxolimab in advanced cancers. Assay used: immunoSEQ multiplex PCR; TCRdb lists only in-frame clones, some missing. The sample carries some 70,000 clones, 87% recorded once. The sample here was CD4+ or CD8+ T cells sorted from blood, taken in a trial of the OX40 agonist ivuxolimab. The receptors come from an adult with an advanced solid tumor such as melanoma, head and neck, liver or kidney cancer.

The chain employs TRBV5-4 and TRBJ2-2; D is uncertain. V was trimmed by 1 base and J by 2 bases, leaving 6 bases between them. In germline, CDR1 is SGHNT, CDR2 YYREEE (reference sequence). CDR3 length: 14 amino acids. The CDR3 region has the DNA TGTGCCAGCAGCTTGCAGCGCAACACCGGGGAGCTGTTTTTT. This sequence encodes CASSLQRNTGELFF.

The V call is TRBV4-3, the J call TRBJ2-5; D call uncertain. CDR3 size: 15 residues. Germline-derived CDR1 and CDR2 are LGHNA and YSLEER. V lost 4 bases and J 1 base, leaving 13 bases between the germline ends. CDR3 in DNA: TGCGCCAGCAGCCTAGTGGGCAGCTTCCAAGAGACCCAGTACTTC. Its protein is CASSLVGSFQETQYF.

The chain joins TRBV5-1 to TRBJ2-5; perhaps D is TRBD1 or TRBD2 (6 bases each). The CDR3 is 16 amino acids. Germline CDR1 reads SGHRS; CDR2 reads YFSETQ. V lost 0 bases and J lost 4, with 16 bases in between. As DNA, the CDR3 is TGCGCCAGCAGCTTGGTGGTTGTCAGGGGAGGAGAGACCCAGTACTTC. It yields the protein CASSLVVVRGGETQYF.

This sequence joins TRBV6-1 and TRBJ1-1; no definite D call. The length of the CDR3 is 14 residues. Germline assignment: CDR1 MNHNS and CDR2 SASEGT. The V end was cut by 11 bases, the J end by 0 bases, with 16 bases between. CDR3 in DNA: TGTGCCGGCCGGCTTGGACCCCTGAACACTGAAGCTTTCTTT. Translated, it gives CAGRLGPLNTEAFF.

This rearrangement joins TRBV9 to TRBJ1-2, with D tentatively TRBD1 (6 bases). The CDR3 is 14 amino acids. V was shortened by 4 bases and J by 1 base, with 11 bases between the two germline ends. CDR1 SGDLS and CDR2 YYNGEE come from the germline V gene. CDR3 sequence (DNA): TGTGCCAGCAGCTCCAGGGGCCTTAACTATGGCTACACCTTC. Translation gives CASSSRGLNYGYTF.

V is TRBV11-2 and J is TRBJ1-6; maybe TRBD1 (5 bases). Deletions cut 8 bases from V and 0 bases from J, with 8 bases between. The CDR3 runs to 14 residues. Germline V gene lookup returns CDR1 SGHAT and CDR2 FQNNGV. CDR3 bases: TGTGCCAGCGGGGGGAACTCCTATAATTCACCCCTCCACTTT. Translated, it gives CASGGNSYNSPLHF.

The V call is TRBV19, the J call TRBJ2-2; D is possibly TRBD1 (6 bases). Between the trimmed V and J ends, which lost 9 bases and 7 bases, there was a span of 18 bases. CDR1 and CDR2 (germline): LNHDA, SQIVND (reference sequence). The CDR3 runs to 14 residues. The CDR3 DNA follows: TGTGCCAGCCGGGACACAAGTCGTGTCGGGGAGCTGTTTTTT. Translating gives CASRDTSRVGELFF. Full variable domain (outside the CDR3, taken from reference TRBV19 and TRBJ2-2): DGGITQSPKYLFRKEGQNVTLSCEQNLNHDAMYWYRQDPGQGLRLIYYSQIVNDFQKGDIAEGYSVSREKKESFPLTVTSAQKNPTAFYLCASRDTSRVGELFFGEGSRLTVL.

The chain is built from TRBV7-2 and TRBJ2-1; 8 bases agree with TRBD1. V gave up 5 bases and J gave up 2 bases; unmatched junction bases: 5. The CDR3 spans 15 residues. Per germline, CDR1 SGHTA and CDR2 FQGNSA. CDR3: CASSIGTGPYNEQFF. In nucleotides, the CDR3 is TGTGCCAGCAGCATTGGGACAGGACCCTACAATGAGCAGTTCTTC. The whole variable domain, filled in from reference TRBV7-2 and TRBJ2-1, reads GAGVSQSPSNKVTEKGKDVELRCDPISGHTALYWYRQSLGQGLEFLIYFQGNSAPDKSGLPSDRFSAERTGGSVSTLTIQRTQQEDSAVYLCASSIGTGPYNEQFFGPGTRLTVL.

On this clone itself: It is unclear where the CDR3 begins or ends on the DNA, so no DNA is shown, and the CDR3 is as TCRdb lists it. This chain joins TRBV21-1 and TRBJ2-5; TRBD2 is the table's D call, not checked against the DNA. TRBV21-1 is flagged as a pseudogene. The CDR3 length is 18 residues, termini included. The CDR3 loop is CASSWGDGTAGFQETQYF.